What follows are 4 T cell receptor beta chains derived from one specimen sequenced in a study of blood T cell repertoires in COVID-19. Assay used: immunoSEQ multiplex PCR; TCRdb lists only in-frame clones, some missing. The sample has 100,000 to 120,000 clones, around nine tenths seen once. Sequencing was carried out using peripheral blood. The receptor set was obtained from a woman aged 45-65 years with acute or convalescent COVID-19.

This clone was recorded a few times. The chain couples TRBV12-3 or TRBV12-4 to TRBJ1-6; a weak D match, TRBD1 (6 bases). Between the trimmed V and J ends, which lost 6 bases and 8 bases, there was a span of 11 bases. CDR3 length: 13 amino acids. The CDR3 is CASSSGQYSPLHF. The CDR3 DNA is TGTGCCAGCAGCTCCGGACAGTATTCACCCCTCCACTTT.

This chain connects TRBV5-1 to TRBJ1-1; D ambiguous. The CDR3 has 14 residues. Germline-derived CDR1 and CDR2 are SGHRS and YFSETQ. V was shortened by 4 bases and J by 0 bases, with 10 bases between the two germline ends. CDR3 sequence reads: CASSAGNLNTEAFF. The CDR3 DNA follows: TGCGCCAGCAGCGCGGGAAACCTGAACACTGAAGCTTTCTTT.

The J gene is TRBJ1-1, the V gene TRBV10-2, with no clear D. Trimming stripped 4 bases from V and 6 bases from J, with 15 bases between. CDR3 length: 14 amino acids. Germline V gene data show CDR1 as WSHSY and CDR2 as SAAADI. The CDR3 nucleotides are TGCGCCAGCAGTGTTGGCCAATCCCGGGCTGAAGCTTTCTTT. Translation: CASSVGQSRAEAFF.

V is TRBV7-9 and J is TRBJ2-7; D is possibly TRBD2 (6 bases). The CDR3 spans 14 residues. The germline gives CDR1 SEHNR, CDR2 FQNEAQ (reference sequence). V lost 7 bases and J 2 bases, leaving 15 bases between the germline ends. The CDR3: CASTLGRPPYEQYF. The CDR3 DNA is TGTGCCAGCACCCTAGGGAGGCCGCCCTACGAGCAGTACTTC.